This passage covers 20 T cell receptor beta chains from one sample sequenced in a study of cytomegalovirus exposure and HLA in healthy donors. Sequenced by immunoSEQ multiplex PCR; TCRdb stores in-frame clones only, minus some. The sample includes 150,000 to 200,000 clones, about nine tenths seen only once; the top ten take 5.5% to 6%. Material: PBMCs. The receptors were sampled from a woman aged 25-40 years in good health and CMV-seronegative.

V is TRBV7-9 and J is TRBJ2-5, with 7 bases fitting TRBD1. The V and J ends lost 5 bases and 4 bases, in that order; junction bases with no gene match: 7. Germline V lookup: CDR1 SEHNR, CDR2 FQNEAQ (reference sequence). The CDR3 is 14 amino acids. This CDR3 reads CASSETGSGETQYF. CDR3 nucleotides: TGTGCCAGCAGCGAGACAGGGTCGGGAGAGACCCAGTACTTC. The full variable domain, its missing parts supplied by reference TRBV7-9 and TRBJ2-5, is DTGVSQNPRHKITKRGQNVTFRCDPISEHNRLYWYRQTLGQGPEFLTYFQNEAQLEKSRLLSDRFSAERPKGSFSTLEIQRTEQGDSAMYLCASSETGSGETQYFGPGTRLLVL.

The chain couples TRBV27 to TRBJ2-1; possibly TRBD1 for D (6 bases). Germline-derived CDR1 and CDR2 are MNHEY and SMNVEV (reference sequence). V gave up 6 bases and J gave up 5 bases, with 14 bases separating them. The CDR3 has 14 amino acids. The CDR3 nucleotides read TGTGCCAGCAGCCTATCCGGACAGAACAATGAGCAGTTCTTC. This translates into CASSLSGQNNEQFF.

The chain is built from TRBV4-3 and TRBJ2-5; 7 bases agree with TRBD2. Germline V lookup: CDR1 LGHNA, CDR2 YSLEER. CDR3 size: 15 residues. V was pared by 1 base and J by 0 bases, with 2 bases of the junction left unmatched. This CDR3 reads CASSQGGGYQETQYF. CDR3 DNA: TGCGCCAGCAGCCAAGGGGGAGGGTACCAAGAGACCCAGTACTTC.

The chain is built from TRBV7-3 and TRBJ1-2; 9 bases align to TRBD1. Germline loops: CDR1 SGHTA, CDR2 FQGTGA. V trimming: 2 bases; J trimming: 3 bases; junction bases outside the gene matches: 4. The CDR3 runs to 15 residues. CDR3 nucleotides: TGTGCCAGCAGCTTACGGACAGGGGCGTACTATGGCTACACCTTC. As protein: CASSLRTGAYYGYTF.

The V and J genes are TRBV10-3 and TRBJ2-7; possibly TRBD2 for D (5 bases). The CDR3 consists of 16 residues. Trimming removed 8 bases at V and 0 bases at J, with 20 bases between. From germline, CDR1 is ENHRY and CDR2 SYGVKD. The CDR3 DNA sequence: TGTGCCATCTCTCGGGGAGCGCCGGGGAGCTCCTACGAGCAGTACTTC. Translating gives CAISRGAPGSSYEQYF.

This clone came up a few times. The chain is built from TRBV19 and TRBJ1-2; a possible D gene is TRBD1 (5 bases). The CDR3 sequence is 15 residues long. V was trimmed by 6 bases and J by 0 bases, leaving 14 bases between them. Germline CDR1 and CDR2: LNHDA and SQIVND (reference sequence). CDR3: CASSPSGYPNYGYTF. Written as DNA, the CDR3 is TGTGCCAGTAGCCCTTCAGGGTACCCTAACTATGGCTACACCTTC.

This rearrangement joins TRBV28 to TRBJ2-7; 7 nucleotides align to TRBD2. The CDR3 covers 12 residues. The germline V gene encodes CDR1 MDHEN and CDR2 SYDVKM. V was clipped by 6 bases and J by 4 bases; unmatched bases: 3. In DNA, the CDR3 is TGTGCCAGCAGCCGACTAGCTTACGAGCAGTACTTC. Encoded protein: CASSRLAYEQYF.

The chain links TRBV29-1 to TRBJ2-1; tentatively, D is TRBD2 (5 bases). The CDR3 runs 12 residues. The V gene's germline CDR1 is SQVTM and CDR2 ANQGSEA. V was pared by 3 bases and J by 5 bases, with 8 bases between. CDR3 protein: CSVDTGNNEQFF. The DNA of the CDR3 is TGCAGCGTTGATACGGGAAACAATGAGCAGTTCTTC.

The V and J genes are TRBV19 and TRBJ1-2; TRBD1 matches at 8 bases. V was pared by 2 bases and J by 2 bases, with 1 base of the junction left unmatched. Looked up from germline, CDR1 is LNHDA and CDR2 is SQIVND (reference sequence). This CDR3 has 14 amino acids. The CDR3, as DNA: TGTGCCAGTAGTATAAGGACAGGGAACTATGGCTACACCTTC. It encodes CASSIRTGNYGYTF.

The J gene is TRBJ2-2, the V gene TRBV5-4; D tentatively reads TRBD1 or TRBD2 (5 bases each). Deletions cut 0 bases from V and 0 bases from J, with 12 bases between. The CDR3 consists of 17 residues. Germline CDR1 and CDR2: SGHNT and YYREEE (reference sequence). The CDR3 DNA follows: TGTGCCAGCAGCTTGGCGTCCGGGACGACGAACACCGGGGAGCTGTTTTTT. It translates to CASSLASGTTNTGELFF.

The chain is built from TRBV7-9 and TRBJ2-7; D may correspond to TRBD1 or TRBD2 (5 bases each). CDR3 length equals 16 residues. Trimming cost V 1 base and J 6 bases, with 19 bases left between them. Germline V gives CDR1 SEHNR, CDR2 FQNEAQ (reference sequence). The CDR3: CASSLGSGTPPSEQYF. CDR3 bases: TGTGCCAGCAGCTTAGGGTCGGGGACCCCTCCGAGCGAGCAGTACTTC. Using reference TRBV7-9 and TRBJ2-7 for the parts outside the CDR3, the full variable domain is DTGVSQNPRHKITKRGQNVTFRCDPISEHNRLYWYRQTLGQGPEFLTYFQNEAQLEKSRLLSDRFSAERPKGSFSTLEIQRTEQGDSAMYLCASSLGSGTPPSEQYFGPGTRLTVT.

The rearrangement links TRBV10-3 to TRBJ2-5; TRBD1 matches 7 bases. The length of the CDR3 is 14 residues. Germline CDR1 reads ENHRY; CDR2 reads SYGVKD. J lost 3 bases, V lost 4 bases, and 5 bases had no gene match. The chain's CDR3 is CAISGRDREETQYF. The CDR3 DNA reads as TGTGCCATCAGTGGTCGGGACAGAGAAGAGACCCAGTACTTC.

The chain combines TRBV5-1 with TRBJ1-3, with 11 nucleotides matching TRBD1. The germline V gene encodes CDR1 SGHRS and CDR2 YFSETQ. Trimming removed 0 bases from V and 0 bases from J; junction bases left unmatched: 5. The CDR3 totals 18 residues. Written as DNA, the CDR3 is TGCGCCAGCAGCTTGGGCCGGGACAGGGGGGACTCTGGAAACACCATATATTTT. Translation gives CASSLGRDRGDSGNTIYF.

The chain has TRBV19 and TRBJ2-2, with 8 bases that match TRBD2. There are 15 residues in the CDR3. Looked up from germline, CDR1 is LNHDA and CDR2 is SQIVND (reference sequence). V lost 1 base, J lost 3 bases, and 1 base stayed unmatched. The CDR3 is CASSIVAGYTGELFF. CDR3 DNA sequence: TGTGCCAGTAGTATAGTAGCGGGATACACCGGGGAGCTGTTTTTT.

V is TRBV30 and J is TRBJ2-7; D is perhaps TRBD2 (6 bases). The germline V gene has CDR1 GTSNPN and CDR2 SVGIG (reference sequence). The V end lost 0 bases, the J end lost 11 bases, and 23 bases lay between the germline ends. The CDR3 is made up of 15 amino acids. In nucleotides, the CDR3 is TGTGCCTGGAGTGTATCGGGTCACGGGGGAAAGGGGAAGTACTTC. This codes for CAWSVSGHGGKGKYF. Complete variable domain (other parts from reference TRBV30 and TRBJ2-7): SQTIHQWPATLVQPVGSPLSLECTVEGTSNPNLYWYRQAAGRGLQLLFYSVGIGQISSEVPQNLSASRPQDRQFILSSKKLLLSDSGFYLCAWSVSGHGGKGKYFGPGTRLTVT.

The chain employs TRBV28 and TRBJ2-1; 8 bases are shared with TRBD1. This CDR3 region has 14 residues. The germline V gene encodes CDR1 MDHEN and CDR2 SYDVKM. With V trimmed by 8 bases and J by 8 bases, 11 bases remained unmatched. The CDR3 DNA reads TGTGCCAGCGGATACAGGGGGTTTAACGATGAGCAGTTCTTC. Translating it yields CASGYRGFNDEQFF.

The CDR3 coding sequence is TGTGCCAGTAGTATAGATCGAAGCCGGAGGGGCTACACCTTC. Protein: CASSIDRSRRGYTF. The chain links TRBV19 to TRBJ1-2, with D hard to call. Germline CDR1 is LNHDA and CDR2 is SQIVND (reference sequence). The CDR3 totals 14 residues. Trimming shortened V by 0 bases and J by 8 bases, and 13 bases separated the two germline ends.

The CDR3 region has the DNA TGTGCCAGCAGCTCAGGACAGGGAAGGACCGGGGAGCTGTTTTTT. Protein: CASSSGQGRTGELFF. The chain couples TRBV5-6 to TRBJ2-2; 8 bases are a match to TRBD1. CDR1 is SGHDT, CDR2 YYEEEE, per germline. Unmatched junction bases numbered 6, after V lost 3 bases and J lost 5 bases. This CDR3 region has 15 residues.

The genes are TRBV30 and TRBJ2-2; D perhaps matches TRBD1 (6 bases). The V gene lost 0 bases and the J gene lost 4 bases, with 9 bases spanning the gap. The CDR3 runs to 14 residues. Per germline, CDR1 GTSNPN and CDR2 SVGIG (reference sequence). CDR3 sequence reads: CAWSVGQTTGELFF. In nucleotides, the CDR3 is TGTGCCTGGAGTGTTGGACAGACCACCGGGGAGCTGTTTTTT.

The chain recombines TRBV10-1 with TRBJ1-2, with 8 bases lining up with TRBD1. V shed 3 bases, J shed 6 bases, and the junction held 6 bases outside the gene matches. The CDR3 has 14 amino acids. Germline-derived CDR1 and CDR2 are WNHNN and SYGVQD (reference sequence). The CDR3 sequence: CASSDGRGRDGYTF. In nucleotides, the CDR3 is TGCGCCAGCAGTGATGGCAGGGGGCGAGATGGCTACACCTTC.